Below are 21 T cell receptor beta chains sequenced from a single sample in a study of tumor-infiltrating lymphocytes in primary liver carcinoma. Total RNA and DNA came together from around 20-30 mg of bulk tissue without cell sorting. A constant-region primer primed TCR beta cDNA synthesis from 500 to 550 ng of total RNA. It was through three nested multiplex PCR rounds of slightly modified ARM-PCR that TCR beta libraries arose. Primers for the first two PCR rounds were TRBV1-TRBV30 forward primers and a C-beta reverse primer (roughly 9 cycles per round). MiXCR was run by TCRdb on the multiplex PCR reads, yielding one entry per CDR3 protein. The sample includes roughly 78,000 distinct CDR3 sequences, 70% to 80% seen only once; the top ten take approximately 15%. The sample was liver tumor tissue from sampling region 4. Noted subset: tumor region T4, right-lateral pole. All receptors derive from a woman aged 60 to 75 with primary liver carcinoma and hepatitis B virus infection.

The V and J genes are TRBV20-1 and TRBJ2-1; D perhaps matches TRBD1 (5 bases). The CDR3 contains 13 residues. CDR1 is DFQATT, CDR2 SNEGSKA, per germline (reference sequence). V was cut by 3 bases and J by 3 bases, with 9 bases left in between. In DNA, the CDR3 is TGCAGTGCTAGCCGGACAAACTACAATGAGCAGTTCTTC. Translating gives CSASRTNYNEQFF.

J is TRBJ1-1 and V is TRBV3-1, with D possibly matching TRBD1 (5 bases). Germline V CDR1 and CDR2: LGHDT, YNNKEL (reference sequence). The CDR3 loop spans 14 amino acids. The germline V and J ends were trimmed by 4 bases and 0 bases, with 9 bases remaining between them. The CDR3 DNA reads TGTGCCAGCAGCCGCGGGACCATGAACACTGAAGCTTTCTTT. It specifies CASSRGTMNTEAFF.

V and J are TRBV11-2 and TRBJ1-1; 9 bases are a match to TRBD1. Germline CDR1 and CDR2: SGHAT and FQNNGV. The CDR3 has 14 residues. CDR3: CTSSLPGTGSGAFF. CDR3 sequence (DNA): TGTACGAGCAGCTTACCCGGGACAGGGTCTGGAGCTTTCTTT. Filled out from reference TRBV11-2 and TRBJ1-1, the complete variable domain reads EAGVAQSPRYKIIEKRQSVAFWCNPISGHATLYWYQQILGQGPKLLIQFQNNGVVDDSQLPKDRFSAERLKGVDSTLKIQPAKLEDSAVYLCTSSLPGTGSGAFFGQGTRLTVV.

Of note for this clonotype: A much larger clone sits a single nucleotide away, making a read error possible. V gene TRBV5-1 combines with J gene TRBJ2-5; 7 nucleotides line up with TRBD1. CDR1 and CDR2 from the germline V gene are SGHRS and YFSETQ. The CDR3 contains 16 residues. The DNA of the CDR3 is TGCGCCAGCAGCTCGAACACAGGGGTTATTGAAGAGACCCAGCACTTC. Amino acid sequence: CASSSNTGVIEETQHF.

Comment on this clonotype: A much larger clonotype is one base distant, so this may be a read error. The DNA for the CDR3 is TGTGCTAGCAGCTTATCTAGGGATTCATACAATGAGCAGTCCTTC. Translating it yields CASSLSRDSYNEQSF. The V gene is TRBV7-7, the J gene TRBJ2-1; D unclear. Germline V CDR1 and CDR2: SSHAT, FNYEAQ (reference sequence). This CDR3 is built from 15 residues.

With regard to this clonotype: A clone one base away is much larger, so this may be a read error. The chain uses TRBV5-1 and TRBJ2-1, with 9 bases that match TRBD2. The germline gives CDR1 SGHRS, CDR2 YFSETQ. The CDR3 spans 15 residues. Here the CDR3 DNA reads TGCGTCAGCAGCGTGATAGCGGGAGTTACGAATGAGCAGTTCTTC. Its protein is CVSSVIAGVTNEQFF.

As to this clonotype: A much larger clone differs from this one at a single base, so this may be a read error. The rearrangement joins TRBV7-2 to TRBJ1-5; tentatively, D is TRBD1 (6 bases). The CDR3 is made up of 15 amino acids. Germline CDR1 SGHTA, CDR2 FQGNSA. In DNA form, the CDR3 reads TGTGCCAGCACCCCGGGGGGCTCGCTCAATCAGCCCCGGCATTTT. Translated: CASTPGGSLNQPRHF.

Of note for this clonotype: This may stem from a read error, because a much larger clone lies one nucleotide away. The rearrangement links TRBV5-1 to TRBJ2-6; a weak D match, TRBD2 (6 bases). Deletions cut 0 bases from V and 0 bases from J, with 16 bases between. This CDR3 region has 19 residues. The germline gives CDR1 SGHRS, CDR2 YFSETQ. The chain's CDR3 is CASSLGPGGWNSGANVLTF. The CDR3 bases are TGCGCCAGCAGCTTGGGTCCCGGGGGATGGAACTCTGGGGCCAACGTCCTGACTTTC. The whole variable domain, filled in from reference TRBV5-1 and TRBJ2-6, reads KAGVTQTPRYLIKTRGQQVTLSCSPISGHRSVSWYQQTPGQGLQFLFEYFSETQRNKGNFPGRFSGRQFSNSRSEMNVSTLELGDSALYLCASSLGPGGWNSGANVLTFGAGSRLTVL.

This clonotype was recorded a few times. A much bigger clone sits one base away, suggesting this may be a read error. Here the CDR3 reads CAWSVQGSQPQQF. Here the CDR3 DNA reads TGTGCCTGGAGTGTACAGGGGTCTCAGCCCCAGCAATTT. J is TRBJ1-5 and V is TRBV30; 7 positions agree with TRBD1. Germline-derived CDR1 and CDR2 are GTSNPN and SVGIG (reference sequence). The CDR3 runs 13 residues.

This chain links TRBV11-2 with TRBJ1-1; no definite D call. This CDR3 has 13 amino acids. Trimming removed 1 base from V and 10 bases from J, with 13 bases in between. Germline V CDR1 and CDR2: SGHAT, FQNNGV. CDR3 sequence reads: CASSLGANTGAFF. CDR3 coding DNA: TGTGCCAGCAGCTTAGGGGCAAACACCGGAGCTTTCTTT.

Concerning this clonotype itself: One end of the junction fails to match germline, which may point to a read error. The rearrangement uses TRBV28 and TRBJ1-3, with a tentative D call TRBD1 (5 bases). This CDR3 region has 17 residues. Germline V gene data show CDR1 as MDHEN and CDR2 as SYDVKM. Here the CDR3 reads CATSFGSEGVSGNTIYF. CDR3 nucleotide sequence: TGTGCCACCAGTTTTGGGAGTGAAGGGGTCTCTGGAAACACCATATATTTT. The whole variable domain, remainder taken from reference TRBV28 and TRBJ1-3, is DVKVTQSSRYLVKRTGEKVFLECVQDMDHENMFWYRQDPGLGLRLIYFSYDVKMKEKGDIPEGYSVSREKKERFSLILESASTNQTSMYLCATSFGSEGVSGNTIYFGEGSWLTVV.

On this clonotype itself: This may be a read error: a much more frequent sequence differs by one nucleotide. The CDR3 end shows no conserved phenylalanine or tryptophan, and so a read error is likely. V is TRBV5-1 and J is TRBJ2-5; D may correspond to TRBD1 or TRBD2 (5 bases each). The germline V gene encodes CDR1 SGHRS and CDR2 YFSETQ. V shed 3 bases and J shed 7 bases, with 7 bases lying between them. This CDR3 comprises 11 residues. The DNA of the CDR3 is TGCGCCAGCAGCTCTGGGGGGACCCAGTACATC. Translation gives CASSSGGTQYI.

This clonotype was observed at least ten times. The genes are TRBV29-1 and TRBJ1-5; D ambiguous. The germline V gene encodes CDR1 SQVTM and CDR2 ANQGSEA. The V end was cut by 6 bases, the J end by 8 bases, with 14 bases between. The CDR3 covers 12 residues. The CDR3 is CSVGSAPEPQHF. Written as DNA, the CDR3 is TGCAGCGTGGGTAGCGCACCGGAGCCCCAGCATTTT.

This clonotype was counted only a few times. This chain links TRBV11-2 with TRBJ2-7; the D gene is possibly TRBD1 (5 bases). The ends were cut back, 2 bases at V and 4 bases at J, with 12 bases in the middle. This CDR3 contains 14 residues. The germline V gene has CDR1 SGHAT and CDR2 FQNNGV. This CDR3 is CASSLTNRSYEQYF. The CDR3 DNA reads as TGTGCCAGCAGCTTAACTAACAGGAGTTACGAGCAGTACTTC.

With respect to this clonotype: Without the conserved terminal phenylalanine or tryptophan, this CDR3 likely stems from a read error. No DNA is shown, since the ends of the CDR3 on it are uncertain; the CDR3 is the one TCRdb lists. The chain couples TRBV11-2 to TRBJ2-5. Germline V gene sequence: CDR1 SGHAT, CDR2 FQNNGV. 13 amino acids form the CDR3, both terminal residues included. CDR3 amino acids: CASSLESKGTQYY.

As concerns this clonotype: A read error may account for a junction end that differs from germline. The rearrangement links TRBV30 to TRBJ2-1, with 10 bases aligning to TRBD2. This CDR3 has 15 residues. The V gene's germline CDR1 is GTSNPN and CDR2 SVGIG (reference sequence). The CDR3 DNA follows: TGTGCCTGTAGTGTAACTAGCGGGGTCTACTATGAGCAGTTCTTC. Translated, it gives CACSVTSGVYYEQFF. Together with reference TRBV30 and TRBJ2-1, the CDR3 gives the full variable domain: SQTIHQWPATLVQPVGSPLSLECTVEGTSNPNLYWYRQAAGRGLQLLFYSVGIGQISSEVPQNLSASRPQDRQFILSSKKLLLSDSGFYLCACSVTSGVYYEQFFGPGTRLTVL.

Note on this clonotype: No conserved phenylalanine or tryptophan ends this CDR3, so it is likely a read error. The chain combines TRBV11-3 with TRBJ2-1; 8 bases line up with TRBD2. There are 15 residues in the CDR3. Germline V lookup: CDR1 SGHNT, CDR2 YENEEA. Germline trimming cut 7 bases from V and 5 bases from J; bases unmatched to any gene: 10. CDR3 amino acids: CASIPRGSGNNEQFL. The DNA of the CDR3 is TGTGCCAGCATCCCACGGGGTAGCGGGAACAATGAGCAGTTCTTG.

This clonotype has a handful of counts. One junction end does not reproduce the germline sequence, and a read error may be involved. The chain has TRBV5-1 and TRBJ1-4; 8 bases line up with TRBD1. Germline-derived CDR1 and CDR2 are SGHRS and YFSETQ. This CDR3 comprises 19 residues. The CDR3 loop is CASSFGNRARGLTNEKLFF. CDR3 bases: TGCGCCAGCAGCTTTGGGAACCGGGCCAGGGGGCTTACTAATGAAAAACTGTTTTTC.

About this clonotype: A single base separates this from a much larger clone, so it may be a read error. The chain has TRBV28 and TRBJ2-3; TRBD2 is a possible D gene (6 bases). The germline V gene has CDR1 MDHEN and CDR2 SYDVKM. V lost 4 bases and J 5 bases, leaving 16 bases between the germline ends. The CDR3 spans 15 residues. The CDR3 coding sequence is TGTGCCAGCAGTTCCCCCGGAGGGTGCGTAGATACGCAGTATTTT. Encoded protein: CASSSPGGCVDTQYF. The whole variable domain, filled in from reference TRBV28 and TRBJ2-3, reads DVKVTQSSRYLVKRTGEKVFLECVQDMDHENMFWYRQDPGLGLRLIYFSYDVKMKEKGDIPEGYSVSREKKERFSLILESASTNQTSMYLCASSSPGGCVDTQYFGPGTRLTVL.

In the case of this clonotype: A clone one base away is much larger, so this may be a read error. The V gene is TRBV12-3 or TRBV12-4, the J gene TRBJ2-3; no definite D call. The CDR3 sequence is 15 residues long. V lost 0 bases and J lost 4, with 11 bases in between. Here the CDR3 reads CASSLAPSVADTQYF. The CDR3 bases are TGTGCCAGCAGTTTAGCCCCGAGTGTCGCAGATACGCAGTATTTT.

Remarks on this clonotype: The junction departs from the called germline gene at one end, perhaps through a read error. The chain is built from TRBV28 and TRBJ2-7; D not certain. The CDR3 sequence is 13 residues long. Per germline, CDR1 MDHEN and CDR2 SYDVKM. As DNA, the CDR3 is TGTGCCAGTAGCCTCAGGCAACTCGGCGAGCAGCACTTC. Amino acid sequence: CASSLRQLGEQHF. Using reference TRBV28 and TRBJ2-7 for the parts outside the CDR3, the full variable domain is DVKVTQSSRYLVKRTGEKVFLECVQDMDHENMFWYRQDPGLGLRLIYFSYDVKMKEKGDIPEGYSVSREKKERFSLILESASTNQTSMYLCASSLRQLGEQHFGPGTRLTVT.